These 29 T cell receptor beta chains were all obtained from the same sample, sequenced in a study of T cells after yellow fever vaccination. TCRdb fed the 5' RACE reads into MiXCR, producing one record per CDR3 protein. The sample shows hundreds of thousands of distinct CDR3 sequences, about 17% of them seen only once. The sample was PBMCs, taken before the yellow fever booster vaccination. Every receptor here comes from a man aged 18 to 30 who received the YFV17D yellow fever vaccine.

The chain employs TRBV27 and TRBJ1-1; D might be TRBD1 (6 bases). V dropped 5 bases and J dropped 3 bases, with 10 bases sitting between them. CDR1 is MNHEY, CDR2 SMNVEV, per germline (reference sequence). This CDR3 is built from 13 residues. As DNA, the CDR3 is TGTGCCAGCAGTACGTACAGGGACACTGAAGCTTTCTTT. Translation gives CASSTYRDTEAFF.

This rearrangement joins TRBV30 to TRBJ1-6; D call uncertain. The CDR3 totals 13 residues. Between the trimmed V and J ends, which lost 1 base and 10 bases, there was a span of 11 bases. From germline, CDR1 is GTSNPN and CDR2 SVGIG (reference sequence). As DNA, the CDR3 is TGTGCCTGGAGTGAGGGTTTAGAATCACCCCTCCACTTT. This translates into CAWSEGLESPLHF. The full variable domain, its missing parts supplied by reference TRBV30 and TRBJ1-6, is SQTIHQWPATLVQPVGSPLSLECTVEGTSNPNLYWYRQAAGRGLQLLFYSVGIGQISSEVPQNLSASRPQDRQFILSSKKLLLSDSGFYLCAWSEGLESPLHFGNGTRLTVT.

The gene calls are TRBV5-5 and TRBJ2-5; 10 nucleotides line up with TRBD2. This CDR3 region has 19 residues. From germline, CDR1 is SGHKS and CDR2 YYEKEE (reference sequence). Germline trimming cut 1 base from V and 3 bases from J; bases unmatched to any gene: 15. The CDR3 DNA follows: TGTGCCAGCAGCTTGAGGGTGGTAGCGGGGGGAACCATAGAAGAGACCCAGTACTTC. This gives the protein CASSLRVVAGGTIEETQYF.

V and J are TRBV25-1 and TRBJ2-7, with D perhaps assigned TRBD1 or TRBD2 (5 bases each). CDR1 and CDR2 (germline): MGHDK, SYGVNS. Deletions cut 2 bases from V and 0 bases from J, with 17 bases between. The CDR3 runs 17 residues. This chain's CDR3 is CASSESDKRGLSYEQYV. CDR3 in DNA: TGTGCCAGCAGTGAAAGTGATAAACGGGGCCTCTCCTACGAGCAGTACGTC.

The chain links TRBV4-3 to TRBJ2-3; 8 bases align to TRBD2. The CDR3 covers 20 residues. Germline V gene lookup returns CDR1 LGHNA and CDR2 YSLEER. The ends lost 2 bases at V and 2 bases at J; junction bases unmatched: 18. The CDR3 DNA is TGCGCCAGCAGCCAACGCGGTCCGGTTGCGGGGGGCTTATCCACAGATACGCAGTATTTT. This encodes CASSQRGPVAGGLSTDTQYF.

This clonotype has ten or more counts. The chain couples TRBV15 to TRBJ2-3; D gene unclear. Between the trimmed V and J ends, which lost 1 base and 6 bases, there was a span of 8 bases. The germline V gene has CDR1 LNHNV and CDR2 YYDKDF (reference sequence). CDR3 length: 13 amino acids. The CDR3 DNA reads as TGTGCCACCAGCAGAGTCCACGGGGATACGCAGTATTTT. Translating it yields CATSRVHGDTQYF.

V usage is TRBV7-9 and J usage is TRBJ1-6, with a weak D call TRBD1 (5 bases). The V end lost 4 bases, the J end lost 2 bases, and 15 bases lay between the germline ends. The germline CDR1 and CDR2 sequences are SEHNR and FQNEAQ (reference sequence). The CDR3 has 17 residues. CDR3 region: CASSSSGWGTYNSPLHF. CDR3 nucleotides: TGTGCCAGCAGCTCCTCAGGTTGGGGGACCTATAATTCACCCCTCCACTTT.

The chain is built from TRBV6-2 or TRBV6-3 and TRBJ2-5; TRBD2 is a possible D gene (5 bases). V lost 1 base, J lost 5 bases, and 20 bases lay in between. Germline V gene sequence: CDR1 MNHEY, CDR2 SVGEGT. This CDR3 is built from 17 residues. CDR3 loop: CASSYLWTPHEEETQYF. As DNA, the CDR3 is TGTGCCAGCAGTTACTTGTGGACTCCACACGAAGAGGAGACCCAGTACTTC.

This clonotype was seen only a few times. J is TRBJ2-3 and V is TRBV5-1; D tentatively reads TRBD1 or TRBD2 (6 bases each). The CDR3 runs 18 residues. The V gene lost 4 bases and the J gene lost 4 bases, with 25 bases spanning the gap. Germline V lookup: CDR1 SGHRS, CDR2 YFSETQ. The CDR3, as DNA: TGCGCCAGCAGCCCCCAGCCGCCAGCTCCGGGGGCCGCAGATACGCAGTATTTT. This sequence encodes CASSPQPPAPGAADTQYF.

This chain connects TRBV6-1 to TRBJ2-4, with D possibly matching TRBD2 (5 bases). Germline V gene sequence: CDR1 MNHNS, CDR2 SASEGT. The CDR3 is 15 amino acids. Trimming took 1 base from V and 9 from J, leaving 16 bases between them. Written as DNA, the CDR3 is TGTGCCAGCAGTGAAGATCGGGGTTCGATGGGCATTCAGTACTTC. Its protein is CASSEDRGSMGIQYF.

This sequence joins TRBV10-3 and TRBJ1-3; D not certain. V lost 10 bases and J lost 4, with 11 bases in between. This CDR3 is 12 amino acids long. Germline lookup yields CDR1 ENHRY and CDR2 SYGVKD. This chain's CDR3 is CASDPTGNTIYF. The CDR3 coding sequence is TGTGCCAGCGACCCCACAGGAAACACCATATATTTT.

CDR3 nucleotides: TGTGCCACCAGTGCTAGGGGCTATGAGCAGTTCTTC. It is translated as CATSARGYEQFF. The chain carries TRBV24-1 and TRBJ2-1; D possibly corresponds to TRBD1 (5 bases). V was cut by 5 bases and J by 8 bases, with 9 bases left in between. CDR3 length: 12 amino acids. The germline V gene has CDR1 KGHDR and CDR2 SFDVKD.

V and J are TRBV5-1 and TRBJ2-7, with D perhaps assigned TRBD1 or TRBD2 (5 bases each). Germline-derived CDR1 and CDR2 are SGHRS and YFSETQ. The CDR3 is 15 residues long. V lost 4 bases and J lost 2, with 16 bases in between. In DNA, the CDR3 is TGCGCCAGCAGCCCGGGGCCCGACGGAACCTACGAGCAGTACTTC. Translation gives CASSPGPDGTYEQYF.

The sample holds a few counts of this clonotype. The CDR3 region has the DNA TGCAGTGCTAGAGATACAGCGGTACCCTACAATGAGCAGTTCTTC. Protein sequence: CSARDTAVPYNEQFF. The chain links TRBV20-1 to TRBJ2-1; a weak D match, TRBD2 (5 bases). V shed 0 bases and J shed 2 bases, with 11 bases lying between them. Germline V gives CDR1 DFQATT, CDR2 SNEGSKA (reference sequence). This CDR3 is built from 15 residues.

Many counts were recorded for this clonotype. The chain combines TRBV6-6 with TRBJ1-5; D not resolved. This CDR3 contains 11 residues. Germline V CDR1 and CDR2: MNHNY, SVGAGI (reference sequence). Trimming removed 6 bases at V and 7 bases at J, with 7 bases between. The CDR3 DNA reads as TGTGCCAGCAGCTCCGAACAGCCCCAGCATTTT. This translates into CASSSEQPQHF.

This clonotype was seen more than once but under ten times. The chain couples TRBV7-9 to TRBJ2-5, with 8 positions matching TRBD2. Trimming at V came to 4 bases and at J to 3 bases, leaving 4 bases not matched to a gene. The CDR3 is 14 amino acids. Germline CDR1 SEHNR, CDR2 FQNEAQ (reference sequence). The DNA of the CDR3 is TGTGCCAGCAGCTGGACGGGGGGGAAAGAGACCCAGTACTTC. Translating it yields CASSWTGGKETQYF.

The chain employs TRBV4-2 and TRBJ1-2; TRBD1 aligns across 7 bases. Looked up from germline, CDR1 is LGHNA and CDR2 is YNFKEQ. CDR3 length: 15 amino acids. Trimming took 0 bases from V and 5 from J; bases not matched to a gene: 6. For the CDR3, the DNA is TGTGCCAGCAGCCAAGACAGGGGGATCCATTATGGCTACACCTTC. This gives the protein CASSQDRGIHYGYTF.

This clonotype turned up a few times. This sequence joins TRBV13 and TRBJ1-5; D not resolved. In germline, CDR1 is PRHDT, CDR2 FYEKMQ (reference sequence). The CDR3 length is 14 residues. V gave up 5 bases and J gave up 3 bases, with 11 bases separating them. The CDR3 DNA is TGTGCCAGCAGCGGGAGACGGAACAATCAGCCCCAGCATTTT. Protein product: CASSGRRNNQPQHF.

In its sample, this clonotype was seen a few times. The chain recombines TRBV20-1 with TRBJ2-7; 7 nucleotides match TRBD1. V trimming: 1 base; J trimming: 0 bases; junction bases outside the gene matches: 3. CDR1 and CDR2 (germline): DFQATT, SNEGSKA (reference sequence). The CDR3 runs 14 residues. In DNA, the CDR3 is TGCAGTGCTAGAGGGGGGACAGTCTCCTACGAGCAGTACTTC. Protein: CSARGGTVSYEQYF.

The chain carries TRBV11-2 and TRBJ2-3, with D hard to call. Germline values: CDR1 SGHAT, CDR2 FQNNGV. Trimming removed 1 base at V and 1 base at J, with 12 bases between. The CDR3 extends over 16 amino acids. Here the CDR3 DNA reads TGTGCCAGCAGCTTAGTTCCCTCTGGAGGCACAGATACGCAGTATTTT. Its translation: CASSLVPSGGTDTQYF.

The chain recombines TRBV6-2 or TRBV6-3 with TRBJ2-1; the match to TRBD1 covers 8 bases. The V gene's germline CDR1 is MNHEY and CDR2 SVGEGT. The CDR3 is 14 amino acids. V lost 2 bases and J lost 9; bases outside the gene matches: 6. The CDR3 here is CASSYRTGKAEQFF. The CDR3 DNA sequence: TGTGCCAGCAGTTACCGGACAGGGAAGGCTGAGCAGTTCTTC.

The chain employs TRBV4-1 and TRBJ2-2; D might be TRBD1 or TRBD2, each matching 5 bases. The CDR3 has 16 amino acids. Per the germline V gene, CDR1 is MGHRA and CDR2 is YSYEKL. V was pared by 1 base and J by 6 bases, with 15 bases between. CDR3 sequence: CASSQVYDRGSGELFF. The CDR3 DNA reads TGCGCCAGCAGCCAAGTCTATGACCGGGGCTCCGGGGAGCTGTTTTTT.

The V gene is TRBV4-1, the J gene TRBJ2-2, with 12 positions matching TRBD2. The junction had 7 bases not matched to a gene; V was cut back by 0 bases and J by 5 bases. The germline CDR1 and CDR2 sequences are MGHRA and YSYEKL. The CDR3 is 18 residues long. Written as DNA, the CDR3 is TGCGCCAGCAGCCAAGATCACCTAGCGGGGGGGCCTACCGGGGAGCTGTTTTTT. This gives the protein CASSQDHLAGGPTGELFF.

V usage is TRBV6-6 and J usage is TRBJ2-2; D not certain. This CDR3 region has 12 residues. Per germline, CDR1 MNHNY and CDR2 SVGAGI (reference sequence). V gave up 6 bases and J gave up 4 bases, with 6 bases separating them. The CDR3 region is CASSHSTGELFF. The DNA of the CDR3 is TGTGCCAGCAGCCACAGCACCGGGGAGCTGTTTTTT.

The table lists this clonotype with a few counts. This sequence joins TRBV6-6 and TRBJ1-3, with D possibly TRBD1 on 6 matching bases. Between the trimmed V and J ends, which lost 8 bases and 5 bases, there was a span of 13 bases. Germline V lookup: CDR1 MNHNY, CDR2 SVGAGI (reference sequence). CDR3 length: 13 amino acids. CDR3 coding DNA: TGTGCCAGCTGTATGGACAGCCGAAACACCATATATTTT. Protein: CASCMDSRNTIYF.

The genes are TRBV7-9 and TRBJ1-1, with D tentatively TRBD1 (5 bases). Germline assignment: CDR1 SEHNR and CDR2 FQNEAQ (reference sequence). CDR3 length equals 16 residues. Trimming took off 5 bases at V and 4 bases at J, with 20 bases between the two ends. CDR3 sequence: CASSPFLGHTGTEAFF. The CDR3, as DNA: TGTGCCAGCAGCCCCTTCCTCGGACATACAGGCACTGAAGCTTTCTTT.

The chain employs TRBV4-3 and TRBJ2-2, with D perhaps given as TRBD1 or TRBD2 (5 bases each). CDR1 and CDR2 from the germline V gene are LGHNA and YSLEER. The CDR3 totals 16 residues. V was cut by 3 bases and J by 0 bases, with 11 bases left in between. CDR3 in amino acids: CASSQMGVANTGELFF. In DNA form, the CDR3 reads TGCGCCAGCAGCCAGATGGGGGTGGCGAACACCGGGGAGCTGTTTTTT.

V is TRBV29-1 and J is TRBJ1-3; the match to TRBD1 covers 10 bases. In germline, CDR1 is SQVTM, CDR2 ANQGSEA. The trim removed 7 bases at V and 4 bases at J, leaving 10 bases unmatched. The CDR3 is 15 amino acids. The CDR3 DNA reads TGCAGCGCGCTCCGGGACAGGGGTTACGGAAACACCATATATTTT. It yields the protein CSALRDRGYGNTIYF. The full variable domain, completed using reference TRBV29-1 and TRBJ1-3, is SAVISQKPSRDICQRGTSLTIQCQVDSQVTMMFWYRQQPGQSLTLIATANQGSEATYESGFVIDKFPISRPNLTFSTLTVSNMSPEDSSIYLCSALRDRGYGNTIYFGEGSWLTVV.

Points on this clonotype: An end of the junction does not agree with germline; a read error may underlie this. This rearrangement joins TRBV7-2 to TRBJ2-5; maybe TRBD2 (6 bases). Germline V lookup: CDR1 SGHTA, CDR2 FQGNSA. The CDR3 consists of 15 residues. CDR3 loop: CASSLRVGGQETQYF. The DNA of the CDR3 is TGCGCCAGCAGCCTCAGGGTGGGGGGACAAGAGACCCAGTACTTC.